By frequency in the sample, the clone carrying this T cell receptor beta chain is medium-sized. This specimen belongs to a study of T cells in localized non-small cell lung cancer. Sequenced by immunoSEQ multiplex PCR; TCRdb stores in-frame clones only, minus some. The table records 3,000 or so clones, around 26% of them present only once. V lost 5 bases to trimming and J lost 1 base, with 11 bases between them. The CDR3 consists of 15 residues. CDR1 and CDR2 (germline): SGHNT, YENEEA. The receptor was isolated from a man aged 40 to 75 with stage I squamous cell lung carcinoma. The V call is TRBV11-3, the J call TRBJ1-4; unclear D gene. Here the sequenced sample was lung tumor tissue, taken before any cancer treatment. The chain's CDR3 is CASSTLGETNEKLFF. The CDR3 DNA reads TGTGCCAGCAGCACCCTTGGGGAAACTAATGAAAAACTGTTTTTT.